The text below deals with one TCR beta chain. Its antigen is not known. Germline assignment: CDR1 SGHNT and CDR2 YENEEA. The CDR3 spans 15 residues. V lost 1 base, J lost 5 bases, and 12 bases lay in between. This specimen belongs to a study of cytomegalovirus exposure and HLA in healthy donors. Study outcomes and limitations: There was a cluster of highly shared sequence variants that was likely a sequencing artifact.

A multiplex PCR was run with 60 Vbeta primers and 13 Jbeta primers. TCRdb's copy holds only in-frame clones and misses some; the assay was immunoSEQ multiplex PCR. Seen in this sample are 95,000 to 150,000 clones; the ten most common clones hold roughly 2%. The TCR sequence derives from a man aged 40-49 years in good health and CMV-seronegative. The sequencing input was PBMCs. The rearrangement uses TRBV11-3 and TRBJ1-5; no reliable D call. The CDR3 sequence is CASSLGRGTDQPQHF. In DNA, the CDR3 is TGTGCCAGCAGCTTAGGGCGGGGAACGGATCAGCCCCAGCATTTT.